Listed below are T cell receptor beta chains from one sample, sequenced in a study of shared clonotypes between healthy human individuals. Using immunoSEQ multiplex PCR, the repertoire was profiled, and TCRdb retains in-frame clones only, with some absent. The sample lists 2 million to 2.5 million clones, almost 96% seen once, with 0.1% to 0.15% in the top ten. Input material: naive CD4+ T cells sorted from blood. The receptors originated from a man younger than 35 in good health. Each CDR3 is given with its conserved first and last residue. D genes are given only for firm matches. Where a row states a size, it is once, few, many or the class of an expanded clone; other rows omit it.

>TRBV7-9|.|.|TRBJ2-5
CASSLNGVETQYF
TGTGCCAGCAGCTTAAACGGCGTGGAGACCCAGTACTTC
>TRBV11-2|.|.|TRBJ2-1
CASSLGGTNNEQFF
TGTGCCAGCAGCTTGGGAGGTACGAACAATGAGCAGTTCTTC
>TRBV5-1|.|.|TRBJ2-1
CASSPPGRADNEQFF
TGCGCCAGCAGCCCTCCGGGGCGGGCAGACAATGAGCAGTTCTTC
>TRBV4-3|.|once|TRBJ1-6
CASSLRGSYNSPLHF
TGCGCCAGCAGCCTACGGGGCAGTTATAATTCACCCCTCCACTTT
>TRBV30|TRBD1|.|TRBJ1-1
CAWGTGWGSEAFF
TGTGCCTGGGGGACAGGATGGGGCTCTGAAGCTTTCTTT
>TRBV18|.|.|TRBJ2-7
CASSPTPSSYEQYF
TGTGCCAGCTCACCAACTCCCAGTTCCTACGAGCAGTACTTC
>TRBV29-1|.|.|TRBJ2-7
CSALTSRDFWSYEQYF
TGCAGCGCTCTGACTTCGCGGGACTTTTGGTCCTACGAGCAGTACTTC
>TRBV6-5|TRBD2|.|TRBJ2-3
CASTTSGTDTQYF
TGTGCCAGCACGACTAGCGGCACAGATACGCAGTATTTT
>TRBV2|.|.|TRBJ2-5
CASSSEVRETQYF
TGTGCCAGCTCCTCCGAGGTTAGAGAGACCCAGTACTTC
>TRBV5-1|TRBD1|.|TRBJ2-3
CASSSTGGADTQYF
TGCGCCAGCAGTTCGACAGGGGGGGCAGATACGCAGTATTTT
>TRBV18|TRBD1|.|TRBJ2-1
CASSPPRTGRQFF
TGTGCCAGCTCACCACCCCGGACAGGGAGGCAGTTCTTC
>TRBV5-1|.|once|TRBJ2-7
CASSLETPTTKQYF
TGCGCCAGCAGCTTGGAGACACCTACTACGAAGCAGTACTTC
>TRBV5-1|.|.|TRBJ2-1
CASSLANGKTYNEQFF
TGCGCCAGCAGCTTGGCCAATGGTAAAACCTACAATGAGCAGTTCTTC
>TRBV30|.|.|TRBJ2-7
CASYNKGSGEQYF
TGTGCCTCGTATAACAAGGGGTCTGGCGAGCAGTACTTC
>TRBV27|.|.|TRBJ1-1
CASSLGIRNTEAFF
TGTGCCAGCAGTTTAGGGATTAGGAACACTGAAGCTTTCTTT
>TRBV6-5|TRBD1|.|TRBJ1-1
CASSSPGTGREAFF
TGTGCCAGCAGTTCACCCGGGACAGGGCGTGAAGCTTTCTTT
>TRBV4-1|TRBD2|.|TRBJ2-7
CASSQQGLAGADSYEQYF
TGCGCCAGCAGCCAACAGGGACTAGCGGGGGCGGACTCCTACGAGCAGTACTTC
>TRBV7-2|.|.|TRBJ1-1
CASSEQGNTEAFF
TGTGCCAGCAGCGAACAGGGGAACACTGAAGCTTTCTTT
>TRBV5-1|.|.|TRBJ2-5
CASSLDTGAQETQYF
TGCGCCAGCAGCTTGGACACCGGAGCTCAAGAGACCCAGTACTTC
>TRBV5-4|.|.|TRBJ1-4
CASSPGGATNEKLFF
TGTGCCAGCAGCCCGGGAGGAGCAACTAATGAAAAACTGTTTTTT
>TRBV5-1|TRBD1|once|TRBJ2-2
CASSRTGGNTGELFF
TGCGCCAGCAGTCGTACAGGGGGCAACACCGGGGAGCTGTTTTTT
>TRBV18|.|.|TRBJ2-7
CASSPFANRQDEQYF
TGTGCCAGCTCACCATTTGCTAACAGGCAAGACGAGCAGTACTTC
>TRBV7-9|.|.|TRBJ2-7
CASTKEPYEQYF
TGTGCCAGCACCAAGGAACCCTACGAGCAGTACTTC
>TRBV6-6|.|.|TRBJ1-2
CASSGRGPANYGYTF
TGTGCCAGCAGCGGACGGGGCCCTGCTAACTATGGCTACACCTTC
>TRBV28|.|few|TRBJ2-2
CASSFGGNTGELFF
TGTGCCAGCAGTTTCGGGGGGAACACCGGGGAGCTGTTTTTT
>TRBV6-5|.|.|TRBJ2-1
CASIRTDGGHEQFF
TGTGCCAGCATTCGGACCGACGGGGGGCATGAGCAGTTCTTC
>TRBV10-1|.|.|TRBJ1-3
CASSEGRRNTIYF
TGCGCCAGCAGTGAGGGACGGAGAAACACCATATATTTT
>TRBV4-3|.|.|TRBJ1-6
CASSQGGGRSNSPLHF
TGCGCCAGCAGCCAAGGTGGGGGGAGGTCTAATTCACCCCTCCACTTT
>TRBV29-1|TRBD1|.|TRBJ1-1
CSVDPGQGNTEAFF
TGCAGCGTTGACCCTGGACAGGGGAACACTGAAGCTTTCTTT
>TRBV7-2|TRBD1|.|TRBJ2-7
CASSPRTGTSYEQYF
TGTGCCAGCAGCCCGCGGACAGGAACCTCCTACGAGCAGTACTTC
>TRBV7-2|TRBD1|.|TRBJ2-3
CASSFQTGSADTQYF
TGTGCCAGCAGCTTCCAGACAGGGAGCGCAGATACGCAGTATTTT
>TRBV6-5|.|.|TRBJ1-2
CASSYSGSYGYTF
TGTGCCAGCAGTTACTCGGGGTCCTATGGCTACACCTTC
>TRBV2|TRBD1|.|TRBJ2-2
CASRVRTGTGTAGELFF
TGTGCCAGCAGGGTTAGGACCGGGACAGGGACTGCCGGGGAGCTGTTTTTT
>TRBV11-2|.|.|TRBJ1-3
CASSLGGASGNTIYF
TGTGCCAGCAGCTTAGGGGGGGCCTCTGGAAACACCATATATTTT
>TRBV19|.|once|TRBJ2-2
CASSIRHVNTGELFF
TGTGCCAGTAGTATCAGACACGTAAACACCGGGGAGCTGTTTTTT
>TRBV6-5|TRBD1|.|TRBJ1-4
CASRGPGQGSEKLFF
TGTGCCAGCAGGGGGCCCGGACAGGGGAGTGAAAAACTGTTTTTT
>TRBV7-2|.|.|TRBJ2-5
CASSLEGRGEETQYF
TGTGCCAGCAGCTTAGAGGGCAGGGGAGAAGAGACCCAGTACTTC
>TRBV7-8|.|.|TRBJ1-5
CASSFPNQPQHF
TGTGCCAGCAGCTTCCCCAATCAGCCCCAGCATTTT
>TRBV6-5|.|.|TRBJ1-1
CASGGNRGRAFF
TGTGCCAGCGGGGGCAACCGGGGTAGAGCTTTCTTT
>TRBV30|.|.|TRBJ2-7
CAWSVNSYEQYF
TGTGCCTGGAGTGTGAATAGCTACGAGCAGTACTTC
>TRBV2|.|.|TRBJ1-5
CASRDGGQNQPQHF
TGTGCCAGCAGGGATGGCGGACAGAATCAGCCCCAGCATTTT
>TRBV7-2|TRBD2|.|TRBJ2-7
CASSLVGTSGGYEQYF
TGTGCCAGCAGCTTAGTGGGGACTAGCGGGGGCTACGAGCAGTACTTC